The entry below gives a single T cell receptor (beta chain) sequence along with its context. Its antigen remains unknown. Sorts performed in triplicate captured more than 250,000 cells each from every CD8+ T cell subset. This specimen belongs to a study of CXCR3-negative and CXCR3-positive naive CD8 T cells. The study, taken as a whole, reports: Sequencing showed both naive subsets with comparably high diversity, and memory CD8+ cells much lower. CXCR3 expression dropped partially after cryopreservation, and most assays relied on fresh PBMCs. Naive CXCR3-positive and CXCR3-negative cells shared similar TRBV-TRBJ usage, unlike memory cells.

This CDR3 is built from 13 residues. Germline loops: CDR1 MNHEY, CDR2 SVGEGT. Libraries of TRB cDNA were made by 5' RACE and carried UMIs. TCRdb derives one entry per CDR3 protein from the 5' RACE reads, leaving out DNA. Its listing shows 60,000 or so distinct CDR3 sequences. This TCR was sampled from a human donor in good health. Some clones in this sample may be carry-over from other donors' samples. Input material: memory CD8+ T cells from blood. This chain connects TRBV6-2 or TRBV6-3 to TRBJ2-7; TCRdb outputs TRBD1, but without DNA this stays unchecked. The CDR3 spells CATIGHFADEQYF.